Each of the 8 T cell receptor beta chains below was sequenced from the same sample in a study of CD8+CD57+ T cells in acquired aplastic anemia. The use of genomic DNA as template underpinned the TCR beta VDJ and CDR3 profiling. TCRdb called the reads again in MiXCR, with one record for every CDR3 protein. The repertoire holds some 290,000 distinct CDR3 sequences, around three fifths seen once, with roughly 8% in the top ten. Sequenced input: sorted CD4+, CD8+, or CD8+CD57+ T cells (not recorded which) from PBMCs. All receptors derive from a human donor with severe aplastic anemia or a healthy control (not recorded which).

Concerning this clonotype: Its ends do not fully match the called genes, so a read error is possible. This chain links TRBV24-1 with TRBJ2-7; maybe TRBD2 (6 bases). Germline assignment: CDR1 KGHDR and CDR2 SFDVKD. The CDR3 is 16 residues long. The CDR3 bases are TGTGCCAGCAGTTCGACGCCGGGACTCTTCCCCTACGAGCAGTACTTC. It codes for CASSSTPGLFPYEQYF.

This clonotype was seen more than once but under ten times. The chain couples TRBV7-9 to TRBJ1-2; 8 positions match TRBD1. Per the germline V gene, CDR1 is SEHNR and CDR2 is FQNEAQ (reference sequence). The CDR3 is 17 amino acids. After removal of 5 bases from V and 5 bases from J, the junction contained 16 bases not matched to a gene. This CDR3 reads CASSPTGAGNQEYGYTF. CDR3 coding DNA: TGTGCCAGCAGCCCGACAGGGGCAGGCAATCAGGAGTATGGCTACACCTTC.

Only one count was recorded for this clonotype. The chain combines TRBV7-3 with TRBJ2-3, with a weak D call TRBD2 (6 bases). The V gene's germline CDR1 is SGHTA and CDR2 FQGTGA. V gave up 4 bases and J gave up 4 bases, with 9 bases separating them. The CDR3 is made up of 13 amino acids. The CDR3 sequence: CASSSGRPDTQYF. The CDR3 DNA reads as TGTGCCAGCAGCTCGGGGAGGCCAGATACGCAGTATTTT. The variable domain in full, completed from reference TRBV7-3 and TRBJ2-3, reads GAGVSQTPSNKVTEKGKYVELRCDPISGHTALYWYRQSLGQGPEFLIYFQGTGAADDSGLPNDRFFAVRPEGSVSTLKIQRTERGDSAVYLCASSSGRPDTQYFGPGTRLTVL.

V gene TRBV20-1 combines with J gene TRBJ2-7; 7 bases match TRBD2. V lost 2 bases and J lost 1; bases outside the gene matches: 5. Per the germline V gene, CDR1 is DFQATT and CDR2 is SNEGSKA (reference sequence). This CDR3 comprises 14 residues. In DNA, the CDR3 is TGCAGTGCTAGAAGGACTAGGGGTTCCTACGAGCAGTACTTC. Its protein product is CSARRTRGSYEQYF.

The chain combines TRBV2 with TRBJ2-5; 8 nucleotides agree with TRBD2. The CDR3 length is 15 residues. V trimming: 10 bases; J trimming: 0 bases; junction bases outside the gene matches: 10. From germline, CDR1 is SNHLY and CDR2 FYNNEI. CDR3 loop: CAMAPPGGNQETQYF. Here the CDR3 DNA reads TGTGCCATGGCCCCCCCGGGGGGGAACCAAGAGACCCAGTACTTC. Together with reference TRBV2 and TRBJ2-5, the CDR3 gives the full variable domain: EPEVTQTPSHQVTQMGQEVILRCVPISNHLYFYWYRQILGQKVEFLVSFYNNEISEKSEIFDDQFSVERPDGSNFTLKIRSTKLEDSAMYFCAMAPPGGNQETQYFGPGTRLLVL.

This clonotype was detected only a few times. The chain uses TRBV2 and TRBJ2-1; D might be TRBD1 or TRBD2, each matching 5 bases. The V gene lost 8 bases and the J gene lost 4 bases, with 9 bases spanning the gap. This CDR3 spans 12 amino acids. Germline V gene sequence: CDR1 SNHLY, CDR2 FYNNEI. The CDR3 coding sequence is TGTGCCAGCCGGGACGGTTACAATGAGCAGTTCTTC. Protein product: CASRDGYNEQFF.

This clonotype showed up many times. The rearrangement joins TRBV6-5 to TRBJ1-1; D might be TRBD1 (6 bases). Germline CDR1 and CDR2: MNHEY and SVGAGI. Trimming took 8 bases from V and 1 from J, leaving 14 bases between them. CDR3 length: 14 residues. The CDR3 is CASCRGRRNTEAFF. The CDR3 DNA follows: TGTGCCAGCTGCCGGGGGCGGCGGAACACTGAAGCTTTCTTT.

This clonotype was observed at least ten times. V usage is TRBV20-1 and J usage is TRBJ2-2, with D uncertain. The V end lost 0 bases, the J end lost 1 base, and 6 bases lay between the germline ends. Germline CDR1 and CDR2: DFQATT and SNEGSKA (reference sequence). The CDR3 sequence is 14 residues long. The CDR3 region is CSARERLNTGELFF. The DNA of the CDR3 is TGCAGTGCTAGAGAGAGACTGAACACCGGGGAGCTGTTTTTT.